Below, one T cell receptor (beta chain) is given with its context. Its antigen is as yet unknown. MiXCR was run by TCRdb on the RT-PCR reads, yielding one entry per CDR3 protein. Of 250,000 to 350,000 distinct CDR3 sequences listed, 20% to 25% are singletons. The CDR3 has 15 residues. Trimming removed 0 bases from V and 2 bases from J; junction bases left unmatched: 1. In germline, CDR1 is MNHEY, CDR2 SVGAGI. This sample stems from a study of response to subunit inactivated influenza vaccine. General study results and limits: Few additional T cells are recruited per seasonal influenza vaccination, authors suggested.

This TCR derives from a man aged 50-75 years who received an inactivated influenza vaccine. The V call is TRBV6-5, the J call TRBJ1-2, with TRBD1 identical over 9 bases. The specimen comprised PBMCs from blood, sampled less than 22 months after vaccination. The CDR3 loop reads CASSYSGTGNYGYTF. The CDR3 bases are TGTGCCAGCAGTTACTCCGGGACAGGGAACTATGGCTACACCTTC.